These 25 T cell receptor beta chains came from one sample sequenced in a study of shared clonotypes between healthy human individuals. Data came from immunoSEQ multiplex PCR; TCRdb stores just in-frame clones and leaves some out. The sample has a few million clones; over 90% are singletons. The sequenced sample was naive CD4+ T cells from PBMCs. The subset: CD45RA+ positively selected. Receptor source: a man younger than 35 in good health. Some clones in this sample may be carry-over from other donors' samples.

The chain employs TRBV7-9 and TRBJ2-7; 14 bases fit TRBD2. The V and J ends lost 5 bases and 5 bases, in that order; junction bases with no gene match: 17. The CDR3 spans 19 residues. The germline CDR1 and CDR2 sequences are SEHNR and FQNEAQ (reference sequence). The CDR3 is CASSLGTSGSGGGNHEQYF. The CDR3 nucleotides are TGTGCCAGCAGCCTAGGGACTAGCGGGAGCGGAGGAGGGAATCACGAGCAGTACTTC. Combining the CDR3 with reference TRBV7-9 and TRBJ2-7 gives the whole variable domain DTGVSQNPRHKITKRGQNVTFRCDPISEHNRLYWYRQTLGQGPEFLTYFQNEAQLEKSRLLSDRFSAERPKGSFSTLEIQRTEQGDSAMYLCASSLGTSGSGGGNHEQYFGPGTRLTVT.

The genes are TRBV5-4 and TRBJ2-1; 14 bases map to TRBD2. Germline V CDR1 and CDR2: SGHNT, YYREEE (reference sequence). The length of the CDR3 is 16 residues. Trimming at V came to 0 bases and at J to 10 bases, leaving 6 bases not matched to a gene. CDR3 sequence: CASSLARLAGGREQFF. In nucleotides, the CDR3 is TGTGCCAGCAGCTTGGCGAGACTAGCGGGAGGGAGGGAGCAGTTCTTC.

The chain employs TRBV11-2 and TRBJ1-5, with a weak D call TRBD1 (5 bases). CDR1 is SGHAT, CDR2 FQNNGV, per germline. V lost 3 bases to trimming and J lost 4 bases, with 16 bases between them. The CDR3 extends over 16 amino acids. The chain's CDR3 is CASSLGGRPENQPQHF. CDR3 bases: TGTGCCAGCAGCTTGGGGGGTCGGCCAGAAAATCAGCCCCAGCATTTT. Full variable domain (outside the CDR3, taken from reference TRBV11-2 and TRBJ1-5): EAGVAQSPRYKIIEKRQSVAFWCNPISGHATLYWYQQILGQGPKLLIQFQNNGVVDDSQLPKDRFSAERLKGVDSTLKIQPAKLEDSAVYLCASSLGGRPENQPQHFGDGTRLSIL.

The rearrangement uses TRBV6-1 and TRBJ1-5; no reliable D call. V lost 0 bases, J lost 0 bases, and 15 bases lay in between. This CDR3 is 18 amino acids long. Germline CDR1 MNHNS, CDR2 SASEGT. In DNA, the CDR3 is TGTGCCAGCAGTGAAGCGGTAACGCTGGCTTATAGCAATCAGCCCCAGCATTTT. Its protein is CASSEAVTLAYSNQPQHF.

The chain joins TRBV27 to TRBJ1-1, with D possibly matching TRBD1 (6 bases). CDR1 and CDR2 from the germline V gene are MNHEY and SMNVEV (reference sequence). V lost 7 bases to trimming and J lost 5 bases, with 17 bases between them. CDR3 length: 14 amino acids. CDR3 nucleotide sequence: TGTGCCAGCACCCCTGGGGGGGCACGAACTGAAGCTTTCTTT. This sequence encodes CASTPGGARTEAFF.

This chain joins TRBV7-2 and TRBJ1-2; possible D gene TRBD1, 5 bases. The germline V gene has CDR1 SGHTA and CDR2 FQGNSA. The V and J ends lost 4 bases and 8 bases respectively, with 20 bases between them. CDR3 length: 15 amino acids. The CDR3 nucleotides read TGTGCCAGCAGCTCACAACCCCGAGGGGTAAAGGGCTACACCTTC. It codes for CASSSQPRGVKGYTF.

With regard to this clone: Other DNA sequences in this sample translate to the same CDR3. The chain carries TRBV7-3 and TRBJ1-2; 9 nucleotides line up with TRBD1. Germline trimming cut 5 bases from V and 6 bases from J; bases unmatched to any gene: 4. This CDR3 region has 13 residues. Looked up from germline, CDR1 is SGHTA and CDR2 is FQGTGA. Written as DNA, the CDR3 is TGTGCCAGCAGCCTGGGACAGGGTGATGGCTACACCTTC. Protein: CASSLGQGDGYTF.

The chain has TRBV9 and TRBJ2-5, with a weak D call TRBD2 (6 bases). The germline V and J ends were trimmed by 2 bases and 3 bases, with 14 bases remaining between them. Germline V lookup: CDR1 SGDLS, CDR2 YYNGEE. The CDR3 consists of 15 residues. This chain's CDR3 is CASSVRGGGEETQYF. The CDR3 nucleotides are TGTGCCAGCAGCGTGCGGGGCGGAGGGGAAGAGACCCAGTACTTC.

The chain recombines TRBV11-2 with TRBJ1-2, with 9 nucleotides matching TRBD1. Germline trimming cut 3 bases from V and 5 bases from J; bases unmatched to any gene: 10. Germline V lookup: CDR1 SGHAT, CDR2 FQNNGV. The CDR3 extends over 16 amino acids. This chain's CDR3 is CASSFSGTGTTYGYTF. DNA of the CDR3: TGTGCCAGCAGCTTCAGCGGGACAGGGACTACTTATGGCTACACCTTC.

As concerns this clone: This sample includes further DNA sequences coding for the same CDR3. The V and J genes are TRBV7-9 and TRBJ2-3; no clear D gene. V lost 0 bases to trimming and J lost 1 base, with 5 bases between them. The length of the CDR3 is 14 residues. Germline lookup yields CDR1 SEHNR and CDR2 FQNEAQ (reference sequence). CDR3 region: CASSLAGRTDTQYF. CDR3 nucleotides: TGTGCCAGCAGCTTAGCCGGGCGCACAGATACGCAGTATTTT.

The V gene is TRBV15, the J gene TRBJ1-4; no clear D gene. The germline CDR1 and CDR2 sequences are LNHNV and YYDKDF (reference sequence). The CDR3 is 15 residues long. The V end was cut by 1 base, the J end by 7 bases, with 13 bases between. The chain's CDR3 is CATSRALALGEKLFF. DNA of the CDR3: TGTGCCACCAGCAGAGCCCTAGCCCTCGGTGAAAAACTGTTTTTT.

The genes are TRBV29-1 and TRBJ2-5; perhaps TRBD2 as D (7 bases). The germline V and J ends were trimmed by 2 bases and 5 bases, with 12 bases remaining between them. The length of the CDR3 is 13 residues. The V gene's germline CDR1 is SQVTM and CDR2 ANQGSEA. CDR3 in DNA: TGCAGCGTTGAATCCGGGGGGCGGGAGACCCAGTACTTC. This sequence encodes CSVESGGRETQYF.

The genes are TRBV7-9 and TRBJ1-1; TRBD1 matches at 7 bases. Germline values: CDR1 SEHNR, CDR2 FQNEAQ (reference sequence). V was pared by 2 bases and J by 2 bases, with 5 bases of the junction left unmatched. The CDR3 has 15 residues. CDR3 in amino acids: CASSLHDRANTEAFF. CDR3 bases: TGTGCCAGCAGCTTACACGACAGGGCCAACACTGAAGCTTTCTTT.

As for this clone: The same CDR3 arises from other DNA sequences in this sample as well. CDR3: CASSRQGAGTGELFF. CDR3 DNA sequence: TGTGCCAGCAGTCGACAGGGGGCAGGGACCGGGGAGCTGTTTTTT. V and J are TRBV2 and TRBJ2-2; the match to TRBD1 covers 10 bases. V lost 5 bases, J lost 5 bases, and 5 bases stayed unmatched. Germline V CDR1 and CDR2: SNHLY, FYNNEI. The CDR3 covers 15 residues. Together with reference TRBV2 and TRBJ2-2, the CDR3 gives the full variable domain: EPEVTQTPSHQVTQMGQEVILRCVPISNHLYFYWYRQILGQKVEFLVSFYNNEISEKSEIFDDQFSVERPDGSNFTLKIRSTKLEDSAMYFCASSRQGAGTGELFFGEGSRLTVL.

J is TRBJ1-1 and V is TRBV19; no reliable D call. V lost 7 bases, J lost 2 bases, and 11 bases lay in between. Germline CDR1 reads LNHDA; CDR2 reads SQIVND (reference sequence). The CDR3 spans 13 residues. The CDR3 protein is CASNRQYNTEAFF. Written as DNA, the CDR3 is TGTGCCAGTAACCGCCAGTACAACACTGAAGCTTTCTTT.

The V gene is TRBV19, the J gene TRBJ1-1; 7 bases agree with TRBD1. Germline CDR1 and CDR2: LNHDA and SQIVND (reference sequence). V trimming: 1 base; J trimming: 1 base; junction bases outside the gene matches: 3. The CDR3 loop spans 15 amino acids. CDR3 bases: TGTGCCAGTAGTATAGGGGGACAGACGAACACTGAAGCTTTCTTT. Protein product: CASSIGGQTNTEAFF.

The V gene is TRBV10-3, the J gene TRBJ1-6; D call uncertain. Germline CDR1 reads ENHRY; CDR2 reads SYGVKD. V was cut by 3 bases and J by 10 bases, with 10 bases left in between. This CDR3 contains 13 residues. The CDR3 DNA is TGTGCCATCAGTGACAGAGGAGGCTCACCCCTCCACTTT. Amino acid sequence: CAISDRGGSPLHF.

The chain combines TRBV19 with TRBJ1-1; D possibly corresponds to TRBD1 (6 bases). Trimming stripped 6 bases from V and 5 bases from J, with 19 bases between. Germline loops: CDR1 LNHDA, CDR2 SQIVND (reference sequence). This CDR3 region has 15 residues. The CDR3 loop reads CASRRWRGAGTEAFF. In nucleotides, the CDR3 is TGTGCCAGTAGAAGATGGCGGGGGGCAGGAACTGAAGCTTTCTTT. The complete variable domain, with remaining parts taken from reference TRBV19 and TRBJ1-1, reads DGGITQSPKYLFRKEGQNVTLSCEQNLNHDAMYWYRQDPGQGLRLIYYSQIVNDFQKGDIAEGYSVSREKKESFPLTVTSAQKNPTAFYLCASRRWRGAGTEAFFGQGTRLTVV.

The chain joins TRBV29-1 to TRBJ1-2; D might be TRBD1 (5 bases). The CDR3 is 13 amino acids. Trimming took 7 bases from V and 4 from J, leaving 16 bases between them. In germline, CDR1 is SQVTM, CDR2 ANQGSEA. DNA for the CDR3: TGCAGCGCACGGCGGCAGGGACTCTATGGCTACACCTTC. Translating gives CSARRQGLYGYTF.

Turning to this clone: A read error may produce the germline difference seen at one junction end. Other DNA sequences in this specimen translate into the identical CDR3. This chain uses TRBV7-2 with TRBJ2-7, with a weak D call TRBD1 (5 bases). Germline V lookup: CDR1 SGHTA, CDR2 FQGNSA. CDR3 length: 15 amino acids. CDR3 sequence reads: CASSLFSQGVYEQYF. The CDR3 bases are TGTGCCAGCAGCTTATTCTCGCAGGGTGTGTACGAGCAATACTTC.

The rearrangement joins TRBV11-3 to TRBJ2-7; D may be TRBD2 (5 bases). This CDR3 has 15 amino acids. Trimming cost V 1 base and J 0 bases, with 10 bases left between them. The germline CDR1 and CDR2 sequences are SGHNT and YENEEA. The CDR3 loop reads CASSLGAGPSYEQYF. For the CDR3, the DNA is TGTGCCAGCAGCTTAGGGGCGGGCCCCTCCTACGAGCAGTACTTC.

This clone was counted only a few times. V gene TRBV6-6 combines with J gene TRBJ1-1; D unclear. Trimming shortened V by 8 bases and J by 0 bases, and 7 bases separated the two germline ends. This CDR3 spans 12 amino acids. The V gene's germline CDR1 is MNHNY and CDR2 SVGAGI (reference sequence). The DNA for the CDR3 is TGTGCCAGCTCACAGATGAACACTGAAGCTTTCTTT. Its translation: CASSQMNTEAFF.

This chain uses TRBV6-4 with TRBJ2-1; no clear D gene. V lost 7 bases and J lost 4, with 14 bases in between. Germline V gives CDR1 MRHNA, CDR2 SNTAGT. The CDR3 has 14 residues. This chain's CDR3 is CASKTQPNYNEQFF. CDR3 in DNA: TGTGCCAGCAAAACTCAGCCCAATTACAATGAGCAGTTCTTC.

The chain uses TRBV7-9 and TRBJ1-4; D gene uncertain. The germline V gene encodes CDR1 SEHNR and CDR2 FQNEAQ (reference sequence). The CDR3 runs to 17 residues. The V end lost 1 base, the J end lost 1 base, and 13 bases lay between the germline ends. The DNA of the CDR3 is TGTGCCAGCAGCTTAGGTTACAGCCGCGGAACTAATGAAAAACTGTTTTTT. Amino acid sequence: CASSLGYSRGTNEKLFF.

The J gene is TRBJ1-1, the V gene TRBV29-1; 10 bases map to TRBD1. Germline V gene data show CDR1 as SQVTM and CDR2 as ANQGSEA. The CDR3 runs to 14 residues. The ends lost 5 bases at V and 3 bases at J; junction bases unmatched: 6. This CDR3 is CSVKVGTGDTEAFF. CDR3 coding DNA: TGCAGCGTTAAAGTGGGGACAGGGGACACTGAAGCTTTCTTT.